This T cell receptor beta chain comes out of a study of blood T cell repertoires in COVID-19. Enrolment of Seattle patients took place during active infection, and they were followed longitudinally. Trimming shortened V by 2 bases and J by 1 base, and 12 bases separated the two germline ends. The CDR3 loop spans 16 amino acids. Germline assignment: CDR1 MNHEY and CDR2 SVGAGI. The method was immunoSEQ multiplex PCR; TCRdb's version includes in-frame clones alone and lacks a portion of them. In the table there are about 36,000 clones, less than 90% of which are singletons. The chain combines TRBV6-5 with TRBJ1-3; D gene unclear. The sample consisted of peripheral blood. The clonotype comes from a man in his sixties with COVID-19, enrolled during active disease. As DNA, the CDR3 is TGTGCCAGCAGTTACACCTCCTGGGAGTCTGGAAACACCATATATTTT. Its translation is CASSYTSWESGNTIYF.